Sequencing of this T cell receptor beta chain was carried out in a study of blood T cell repertoires in COVID-19. The table came from immunoSEQ multiplex PCR; TCRdb's copy has only in-frame clones and leaves some out. The data show 120,000 or so clones, 75% to 90% seen once. This CDR3 has 12 residues. Between the trimmed V and J ends, which lost 8 bases and 5 bases, there was a span of 10 bases. This chain joins TRBV12-3 or TRBV12-4 and TRBJ1-5; a possible D gene is TRBD1 (6 bases). Sequenced: peripheral blood. The TCR sequence derives from a woman in her seventies with acute or convalescent COVID-19. The CDR3 DNA reads TGTGCCAGCCTTACAGGGCATCAGCCCCAGCATTTT. Translated, it gives CASLTGHQPQHF.